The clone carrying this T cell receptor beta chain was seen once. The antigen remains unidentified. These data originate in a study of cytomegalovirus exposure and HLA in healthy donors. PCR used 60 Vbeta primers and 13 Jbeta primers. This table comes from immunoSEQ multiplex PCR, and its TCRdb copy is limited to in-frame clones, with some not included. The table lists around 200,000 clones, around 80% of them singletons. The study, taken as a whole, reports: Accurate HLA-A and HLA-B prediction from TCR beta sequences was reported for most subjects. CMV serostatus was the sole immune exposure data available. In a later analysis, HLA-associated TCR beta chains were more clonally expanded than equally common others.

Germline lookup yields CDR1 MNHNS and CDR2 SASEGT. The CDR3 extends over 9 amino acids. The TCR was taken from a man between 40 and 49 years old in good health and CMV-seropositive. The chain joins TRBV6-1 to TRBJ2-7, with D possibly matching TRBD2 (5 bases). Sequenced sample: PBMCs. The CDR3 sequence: CASSRGRSV. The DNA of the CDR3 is TGTGCCAGCAGTCGGGGAAGGAGCGTC.